Following are 24 T cell receptor beta chains from one sample sequenced in a study of blood T cell repertoires in COVID-19. The data were produced by immunoSEQ multiplex PCR, yet TCRdb's version contains in-frame clones alone and is incomplete. Of approximately 250,000 clones in the sample, around 84% were seen once. The sequenced material came from peripheral blood. All receptors derive from a woman in her 40s who had recovered from COVID-19.

V usage is TRBV5-8 and J usage is TRBJ1-2; D is unresolved. CDR3 length equals 18 residues. The germline CDR1 and CDR2 sequences are SGHTS and YDEGEE. Deletions cut 1 base from V and 4 bases from J, with 23 bases between. The CDR3 DNA sequence: TGTGCCAGCAGCTTGTTGAGTGGGAGTTGGACCGCTTCCTATGGCTACACCTTC. This encodes CASSLLSGSWTASYGYTF.

This clone was detected a few times. The chain recombines TRBV6-5 with TRBJ1-1, with TRBD1 matching over 7 bases. V was clipped by 10 bases and J by 3 bases; unmatched bases: 8. This CDR3 region has 13 residues. The V gene's germline CDR1 is MNHEY and CDR2 SVGAGI. The CDR3, as DNA: TGTGCCACCCGATCAGGGGGATACACTGAAGCTTTCTTT. It yields the protein CATRSGGYTEAFF.

Here the CDR3 DNA reads TGCGCCAGCAGCCAAGAGGGAGAGAACTATGGCTACACCTTC. This sequence encodes CASSQEGENYGYTF. This rearrangement joins TRBV4-3 to TRBJ1-2; no firm D call. With 0 bases removed from V and 2 bases from J, the gap between germline ends came to 7 bases. Germline-derived CDR1 and CDR2 are LGHNA and YSLEER. The CDR3 is 14 amino acids.

The DNA for the CDR3 is TGTGCCAGCAGTGATCGGGGGGGCAAGGTGGGAGCTTTCTTT. Its translation is CASSDRGGKVGAFF. This sequence joins TRBV6-1 and TRBJ1-1; D might be TRBD1 (6 bases). The V and J ends lost 3 bases and 10 bases respectively, with 18 bases between them. Germline CDR1 MNHNS, CDR2 SASEGT. This CDR3 is 14 amino acids long.

This clone turned up a few times. The chain uses TRBV5-6 and TRBJ1-2, with D possibly being TRBD1 (6 bases). Germline CDR1 SGHDT, CDR2 YYEEEE. V lost 3 bases, J lost 3 bases, and 12 bases lay in between. The CDR3 consists of 14 residues. In nucleotides, the CDR3 is TGTGCCAGCAGCTCTCAGGGGAGGGACTATGGCTACACCTTC. The encoded protein is CASSSQGRDYGYTF.

The J gene is TRBJ1-1, the V gene TRBV28; the match to TRBD1 covers 7 bases. Germline CDR1 is MDHEN and CDR2 is SYDVKM. The CDR3 consists of 12 residues. J was trimmed by 4 bases and V by 8 bases; bases with no gene match: 4. CDR3 DNA sequence: TGTGCCAGCCGACAGGGAGTCACTGAAGCTTTCTTT. This translates into CASRQGVTEAFF.

This clone was counted only a few times. The chain combines TRBV7-2 with TRBJ2-5, with D possibly TRBD2 on 5 matching bases. Trimming removed 3 bases from V and 3 bases from J, with 11 bases in between. Looked up from germline, CDR1 is SGHTA and CDR2 is FQGNSA. This CDR3 spans 14 amino acids. The CDR3 loop is CASSFRTGEETQYF. The CDR3 DNA sequence: TGTGCCAGCAGCTTTAGGACCGGGGAAGAGACCCAGTACTTC.

This sequence joins TRBV19 and TRBJ1-3; 7 nucleotides align to TRBD1. The CDR3 has 17 amino acids. The germline V gene has CDR1 LNHDA and CDR2 SQIVND (reference sequence). The V gene end was trimmed by 6 bases and the J gene end by 2 bases; junction bases not matched to a gene: 13. The CDR3 loop is CASRPTGFSYAGNTIYF. CDR3 DNA sequence: TGTGCCAGTAGACCGACAGGGTTCAGCTATGCTGGAAACACCATATATTTT. Looking up the rest from reference TRBV19 and TRBJ1-3 gives the full variable domain: DGGITQSPKYLFRKEGQNVTLSCEQNLNHDAMYWYRQDPGQGLRLIYYSQIVNDFQKGDIAEGYSVSREKKESFPLTVTSAQKNPTAFYLCASRPTGFSYAGNTIYFGEGSWLTVV.

This chain links TRBV5-1 with TRBJ1-4, with D possibly TRBD1 on 6 matching bases. The CDR3 extends over 15 amino acids. Germline-derived CDR1 and CDR2 are SGHRS and YFSETQ. V dropped 3 bases and J dropped 5 bases, with 14 bases sitting between them. Written as DNA, the CDR3 is TGCGCCAGCAGCTCCCAAGGACAGTCAAATGAAAAACTGTTTTTT. Its translation is CASSSQGQSNEKLFF.

This chain joins TRBV6-2 or TRBV6-3 and TRBJ2-3, with unresolved D. Per the germline V gene, CDR1 is MNHEY and CDR2 is SVGEGT. Trimming left V 6 bases short and J 4 bases short, with 5 bases between. This CDR3 comprises 11 residues. The CDR3 here is CASSLADTQYF. DNA for the CDR3: TGTGCCAGCAGCCTAGCAGATACGCAGTATTTT.

The table lists this clone with a count of one. CDR3 bases: TGTGCCAGCAGCTACGACAGGGGAGTCTCCTACGAGCAGTACTTC. This translates into CASSYDRGVSYEQYF. V is TRBV7-2 and J is TRBJ2-7, with 8 positions matching TRBD1. The V gene end was trimmed by 4 bases and the J gene end by 0 bases; junction bases not matched to a gene: 5. The CDR3 contains 15 residues. CDR1 is SGHTA, CDR2 FQGNSA, per germline.

V gene TRBV18 combines with J gene TRBJ2-5; possibly TRBD1 for D (5 bases). V was shortened by 4 bases and J by 4 bases, with 13 bases between the two germline ends. Germline-derived CDR1 and CDR2 are KGHSH and LQKENI. This CDR3 spans 14 amino acids. The CDR3 DNA reads TGTGCCAGCTCACTGGATTGGACACGAGAGACCCAGTACTTC. Translation: CASSLDWTRETQYF.

This rearrangement joins TRBV6-1 to TRBJ1-3; D is possibly TRBD1 (5 bases). The germline V and J ends were trimmed by 1 base and 0 bases, with 7 bases remaining between them. The germline V gene has CDR1 MNHNS and CDR2 SASEGT. The CDR3 covers 15 residues. CDR3 sequence: CASSEGQYSGNTIYF. In DNA, the CDR3 is TGTGCCAGCAGTGAAGGACAGTACTCTGGAAACACCATATATTTT.

The chain carries TRBV5-8 and TRBJ2-5; D gene unclear. Germline CDR1 is SGHTS and CDR2 is YDEGEE. V lost 0 bases and J lost 5, with 17 bases in between. This CDR3 has 16 residues. The CDR3 sequence is CASSLGGSLAAETQYF. The CDR3 region has the DNA TGTGCCAGCAGCTTGGGAGGTTCTTTAGCCGCCGAGACCCAGTACTTC.

This chain connects TRBV4-2 to TRBJ2-2; 7 bases are a match to TRBD1. The V gene end was trimmed by 2 bases and the J gene end by 6 bases; junction bases not matched to a gene: 6. There are 15 residues in the CDR3. The germline CDR1 and CDR2 sequences are LGHNA and YNFKEQ. The CDR3 reads CASSQYRGRSGELFF. In DNA form, the CDR3 reads TGTGCCAGCAGCCAATATAGGGGGCGGTCCGGGGAGCTGTTTTTT.

J is TRBJ2-7 and V is TRBV28; TRBD1 matches 8 bases. This CDR3 has 17 amino acids. CDR1 is MDHEN, CDR2 SYDVKM, per germline. The junction had 16 bases not matched to a gene; V was cut back by 6 bases and J by 3 bases. The CDR3 region has the DNA TGTGCCAGCAGCTTTGAAATCGAAGGACAGGGTCACTACGAGCAGTACTTC. The encoded protein is CASSFEIEGQGHYEQYF.

V usage is TRBV11-2 and J usage is TRBJ1-3, with unresolved D. V lost 3 bases and J 0 bases, leaving 12 bases between the germline ends. CDR1 and CDR2 (germline): SGHAT, FQNNGV. CDR3 length: 16 residues. The DNA for the CDR3 is TGTGCCAGCAGCTTTGGTCGGAGCAACTCTGGAAACACCATATATTTT. This translates into CASSFGRSNSGNTIYF.

CDR3 coding DNA: TGTGCCACCAGCGGGACAGGGGGGAATAATTCACCCCTCCACTTT. Its translation: CATSGTGGNNSPLHF. The gene calls are TRBV15 and TRBJ1-6; 11 nucleotides match TRBD1. Germline V gene data show CDR1 as LNHNV and CDR2 as YYDKDF (reference sequence). V was pared by 5 bases and J by 5 bases, with 2 bases of the junction left unmatched. This CDR3 comprises 15 residues.

This chain connects TRBV5-4 to TRBJ1-1, with 7 positions matching TRBD1. This CDR3 has 12 residues. CDR1 is SGHNT and CDR2 is YYREEE in the germline V gene (reference sequence). Trimming at V came to 4 bases and at J to 8 bases, leaving 5 bases not matched to a gene. CDR3 loop: CASSPGTVEAFF. The CDR3 nucleotides are TGTGCCAGCAGCCCGGGGACAGTAGAAGCTTTCTTT.

This chain joins TRBV9 and TRBJ2-7; D perhaps matches TRBD1 (6 bases). With 4 bases removed from V and 5 bases from J, the gap between germline ends came to 10 bases. This CDR3 has 12 residues. Per the germline V gene, CDR1 is SGDLS and CDR2 is YYNGEE. The CDR3 DNA reads TGTGCCAGCAGCCTCAGGGGCCACGAGCAGTACTTC. Protein: CASSLRGHEQYF. Using reference TRBV9 and TRBJ2-7 for the parts outside the CDR3, the full variable domain is DSGVTQTPKHLITATGQRVTLRCSPRSGDLSVYWYQQSLDQGLQFLIQYYNGEERAKGNILERFSAQQFPDLHSELNLSSLELGDSALYFCASSLRGHEQYFGPGTRLTVT.

The chain is built from TRBV19 and TRBJ2-7; 8 bases are a match to TRBD1. The CDR3 spans 14 residues. Germline loops: CDR1 LNHDA, CDR2 SQIVND (reference sequence). J was trimmed by 2 bases and V by 4 bases; bases with no gene match: 4. The CDR3 here is CASSSWGQAYEQYF. As DNA, the CDR3 is TGTGCCAGTAGTAGCTGGGGACAGGCCTACGAGCAGTACTTC.

The CDR3: CASSSIDSGNQPQHF. The CDR3 DNA reads TGTGCCAGCTCATCCATAGACTCGGGCAATCAGCCCCAGCATTTT. This chain uses TRBV18 with TRBJ1-5; no definite D call. CDR1 is KGHSH and CDR2 is LQKENI in the germline V gene. Trimming left V 5 bases short and J 2 bases short, with 13 bases between. This CDR3 region has 15 residues.

V gene TRBV27 combines with J gene TRBJ2-1, with D possibly being TRBD1 (5 bases). Germline V gene lookup returns CDR1 MNHEY and CDR2 SMNVEV (reference sequence). Trimming left V 2 bases short and J 0 bases short, with 8 bases between. This CDR3 contains 15 residues. The CDR3 sequence is CASSLRGSSYNEQFF. Written as DNA, the CDR3 is TGTGCCAGCAGTTTAAGGGGTAGCTCCTACAATGAGCAGTTCTTC.

The chain employs TRBV30 and TRBJ2-2, with TRBD1 matching 9 bases. The CDR3 has 17 residues. The germline CDR1 and CDR2 sequences are GTSNPN and SVGIG (reference sequence). Trimming removed 2 bases from V and 0 bases from J; junction bases left unmatched: 7. Written as DNA, the CDR3 is TGTGCCTGGAGTTCCCCGGGACAGGGTACGAACACCGGGGAGCTGTTTTTT. Translating it yields CAWSSPGQGTNTGELFF.